This entry lists 22 T cell receptor beta chains sequenced from one sample in a study of CD8 T cells in ankylosing spondylitis. From the 5' RACE reads, TCRdb called clonotypes with MiXCR, one entry per CDR3 protein. The table lists 250,000 or so distinct CDR3 sequences, 15% to 20% of them singletons. The sequencing sample was made of blood, either unsorted or a sorted T cell fraction (not recorded which). The receptors originated from a male donor with ankylosing spondylitis or in good health (not recorded which).

This clonotype was detected only a few times. The chain is built from TRBV13 and TRBJ2-7, with D perhaps given as TRBD1 or TRBD2 (5 bases each). This CDR3 spans 14 amino acids. Germline-derived CDR1 and CDR2 are PRHDT and FYEKMQ (reference sequence). V shed 5 bases and J shed 0 bases, with 11 bases lying between them. The CDR3 sequence: CASSARGTSYEQYF. Written as DNA, the CDR3 is TGTGCCAGCAGCGCTAGAGGGACCTCCTACGAGCAGTACTTC.

This clonotype turned up a few times. This chain links TRBV4-2 with TRBJ1-5; D is perhaps TRBD1 (6 bases). With 7 bases removed from V and 0 bases from J, the gap between germline ends came to 13 bases. The CDR3 spans 15 residues. CDR1 LGHNA and CDR2 YNFKEQ come from the germline V gene. CDR3 region: CASTLGQSSNQPQHF. The CDR3, as DNA: TGTGCCAGCACCCTAGGACAGTCTAGCAATCAGCCCCAGCATTTT.

V and J are TRBV12-3 or TRBV12-4 and TRBJ1-6, with D unclear. This CDR3 has 15 amino acids. The germline V and J ends were trimmed by 4 bases and 0 bases, with 7 bases remaining between them. The DNA of the CDR3 is TGTGCCAGCAGTTCATCGAGCTCCTATAATTCACCCCTCCACTTT. Translated: CASSSSSSYNSPLHF.

This chain links TRBV5-1 with TRBJ1-2; a weak D match, TRBD1 (5 bases). Germline CDR1 and CDR2: SGHRS and YFSETQ. The germline V and J ends were trimmed by 4 bases and 0 bases, with 16 bases remaining between them. The CDR3 has 16 amino acids. The CDR3: CASSEGHLPTNYGYTF. CDR3 sequence (DNA): TGCGCCAGCAGCGAAGGACACTTACCGACTAACTATGGCTACACCTTC.

This clonotype was seen only a few times. The V call is TRBV4-1, the J call TRBJ1-1, with TRBD1 identical over 7 bases. The CDR3 sequence is 14 residues long. From germline, CDR1 is MGHRA and CDR2 YSYEKL. The trim removed 5 bases at V and 0 bases at J, leaving 3 bases unmatched. Here the CDR3 reads CASSSTGLNTEAFF. CDR3 in DNA: TGCGCCAGCAGCTCGACAGGGCTGAACACTGAAGCTTTCTTT.

This clonotype was detected a few times. The gene calls are TRBV5-1 and TRBJ2-7, with 7 nucleotides matching TRBD1. Losses at the gene ends were 0 bases for V and 6 bases for J; bases not matched to a gene: 6. Looked up from germline, CDR1 is SGHRS and CDR2 is YFSETQ. This CDR3 comprises 14 residues. The CDR3 protein is CASSLDIEGAEQYF. CDR3 bases: TGCGCCAGCAGCTTGGACATCGAGGGGGCCGAGCAGTACTTC.

The chain joins TRBV27 to TRBJ2-2; D may be TRBD1 or TRBD2 (6 bases each). Germline V gene sequence: CDR1 MNHEY, CDR2 SMNVEV (reference sequence). V lost 6 bases and J 5 bases, leaving 16 bases between the germline ends. This CDR3 has 15 residues. CDR3 sequence: CASRGGQYPTGELFF. CDR3 bases: TGTGCCAGCAGGGGAGGACAGTACCCTACCGGGGAGCTGTTTTTT.

The gene calls are TRBV4-1 and TRBJ2-7; D ambiguous. This CDR3 region has 15 residues. V dropped 0 bases and J dropped 2 bases, with 11 bases sitting between them. The V gene's germline CDR1 is MGHRA and CDR2 YSYEKL. The CDR3 region has the DNA TGCGCCAGCAGCCAAGATGTAACAGATACCTACGAGCAGTACTTC. Protein product: CASSQDVTDTYEQYF.

This clonotype came up many times. The chain uses TRBV9 and TRBJ1-1; no reliable D call. V was pared by 2 bases and J by 1 base, with 9 bases between. The CDR3 length is 14 residues. The germline V gene has CDR1 SGDLS and CDR2 YYNGEE. The CDR3, as DNA: TGTGCCAGCAGCGTCCAAGGAGAGAACACTGAAGCTTTCTTT. Residues: CASSVQGENTEAFF.

This clonotype has more than one count but fewer than ten. The chain has TRBV5-1 and TRBJ2-1; TRBD2 matches at 8 bases. V was clipped by 0 bases and J by 9 bases; unmatched bases: 8. This CDR3 has 15 amino acids. Germline values: CDR1 SGHRS, CDR2 YFSETQ. The CDR3, as DNA: TGCGCCAGCAGCTTGGTTCGGCGGGAGGAGATTGAGCAGTTCTTC. This gives the protein CASSLVRREEIEQFF.

The chain uses TRBV11-2 and TRBJ2-1, with D perhaps being TRBD1 or TRBD2 (5 bases each). This CDR3 region has 14 residues. The germline V gene has CDR1 SGHAT and CDR2 FQNNGV. The V gene lost 4 bases and the J gene lost 4 bases, with 11 bases spanning the gap. CDR3 sequence reads: CASSSGREYNEQFF. The CDR3 region has the DNA TGTGCCAGCAGCTCGGGCAGGGAGTACAATGAGCAGTTCTTC.

This clonotype was seen only a few times. The chain has TRBV2 and TRBJ2-7; D ambiguous. This CDR3 contains 13 residues. Trimming removed 3 bases at V and 5 bases at J, with 11 bases between. The germline CDR1 and CDR2 sequences are SNHLY and FYNNEI. CDR3 DNA: TGTGCCAGCAGTGATTCGGCCTCGGACGAGCAGTACTTC. Translating it yields CASSDSASDEQYF.

This clonotype was seen a few times. This chain joins TRBV29-1 and TRBJ2-7; 9 bases align to TRBD2. The CDR3 length is 14 residues. V dropped 1 base and J dropped 8; count of bases not matched to a gene: 9. Per the germline V gene, CDR1 is SQVTM and CDR2 is ANQGSEA. The CDR3 spells CSVEAGLASAQQYF. CDR3 sequence (DNA): TGCAGCGTTGAAGCTGGACTAGCGTCGGCCCAGCAGTACTTC.

This clonotype appeared many times. This rearrangement joins TRBV6-2 or TRBV6-3 to TRBJ2-7; D possibly corresponds to TRBD1 (6 bases). Per the germline V gene, CDR1 is MNHEY and CDR2 is SVGEGT. The CDR3 spans 14 residues. V lost 4 bases, J lost 3 bases, and 13 bases lay in between. The CDR3 DNA reads as TGTGCCAGCAGTTTCGGACAGCAAGTCTACGAGCAGTACTTC. Translating it yields CASSFGQQVYEQYF.

The table lists this clonotype with many counts. The rearrangement joins TRBV7-2 to TRBJ1-6; no definite D call. CDR1 is SGHTA, CDR2 FQGNSA, per germline. This CDR3 has 12 amino acids. The V end lost 3 bases, the J end lost 12 bases, and 9 bases lay between the germline ends. The CDR3 loop is CASSFGFKPLHF. CDR3 nucleotides: TGTGCCAGCAGCTTCGGGTTTAAACCCCTCCACTTT.

This clonotype has a count of ten or more. The chain is built from TRBV5-4 and TRBJ2-7; tentatively, D is TRBD1 or TRBD2 (5 bases each). The CDR3 totals 13 residues. V dropped 9 bases and J dropped 2 bases, with 15 bases sitting between them. Germline CDR1 and CDR2: SGHNT and YYREEE (reference sequence). CDR3 nucleotide sequence: TGTGCCACCTCAGAGGGGAGTGCCTACGAGCAGTACTTC. Translation: CATSEGSAYEQYF.

V gene TRBV27 combines with J gene TRBJ2-5; TRBD1 agrees at 12 bases. V lost 6 bases, J lost 6 bases, and 5 bases stayed unmatched. From germline, CDR1 is MNHEY and CDR2 SMNVEV (reference sequence). The CDR3 runs 14 residues. CDR3 DNA: TGTGCCAGCAGCCGGGGACAGGGGGCACAGACCCAGTACTTC. It specifies CASSRGQGAQTQYF.

This clonotype was seen ten or more times. V gene TRBV4-1 combines with J gene TRBJ2-7; D unclear. V was clipped by 2 bases and J by 6 bases, with 8 bases between them. The CDR3 consists of 12 residues. The germline gives CDR1 MGHRA, CDR2 YSYEKL. The CDR3 DNA follows: TGCGCCAGCAGCCAATATGGCGGCGAGCAGTACTTC. The encoded protein is CASSQYGGEQYF.

This chain links TRBV7-9 with TRBJ2-7; possibly TRBD2 for D (6 bases). Trimming shortened V by 6 bases and J by 0 bases, and 12 bases separated the two germline ends. This CDR3 has 14 residues. The germline V gene encodes CDR1 SEHNR and CDR2 FQNEAQ (reference sequence). The CDR3 nucleotides read TGTGCCAGCAGTTCTGCCGGGAGCTCCTACGAGCAGTACTTC. Translating gives CASSSAGSSYEQYF.

In this sample, this clonotype turned up a few times. The V gene is TRBV7-9, the J gene TRBJ2-7; 11 nucleotides agree with TRBD2. J was trimmed by 10 bases and V by 5 bases; bases with no gene match: 16. The CDR3 length is 16 residues. Germline CDR1 and CDR2: SEHNR and FQNEAQ (reference sequence). The CDR3 coding sequence is TGTGCCAGCAGCACTTCGCTGGGGACTAGCGGTTGGGAACAGTACTTC. Translating gives CASSTSLGTSGWEQYF.

This chain connects TRBV20-1 to TRBJ2-1; 13 bases are shared with TRBD2. V trimming: 6 bases; J trimming: 0 bases; junction bases outside the gene matches: 11. The CDR3 contains 18 residues. Germline CDR1 reads DFQATT; CDR2 reads SNEGSKA (reference sequence). The CDR3 protein is CSAPAGTSGMSSYNEQFF. CDR3 nucleotides: TGCAGTGCCCCGGCCGGGACTAGCGGGATGAGCTCCTACAATGAGCAGTTCTTC.

The chain combines TRBV7-8 with TRBJ2-2; D ambiguous. The ends were cut back, 1 base at V and 6 bases at J, with 9 bases in the middle. The CDR3 spans 14 residues. The germline V gene has CDR1 SGHVS and CDR2 FQNEAQ. CDR3 residues: CASSLVAAPGELFF. In DNA, the CDR3 is TGTGCCAGCAGCTTAGTGGCAGCCCCCGGGGAGCTGTTTTTT. Full variable domain (rest looked up from reference TRBV7-8 and TRBJ2-2): GAGVSQSPRYKVAKRGQDVALRCDPISGHVSLFWYQQALGQGPEFLTYFQNEAQLDKSGLPSDRFFAERPEGSVSTLKIQRTQQEDSAVYLCASSLVAAPGELFFGEGSRLTVL.